The 22 T cell receptor beta chains reported below all come from one sample, sequenced in a study of beta chain features in type 1 diabetes (dated by TCRdb to between 2017 and 2018). To prepare the library, the immunoSEQ multiplex PCR assay was applied. All of the isolated RNA was reverse transcribed with the High Capacity cDNA Reverse Transcription Kit, so expressed TCRB transcripts were sequenced. The clones in this table, taken by TCRdb from immuneACCESS, are in-frame only. Not every clone is retained; where verified, under half of the shortfall comes from an unresolved V gene, and the cause of the rest is unknown. Within this sample are a few hundred thousand clones, with roughly an eighth of them counted one time only. Roughly 0.018% of the sample belongs to the ten largest clones. Their recognized antigens are unknown. Broad study findings and their caveats: Type 1 diabetes patients showed a moderate but significant shortening of TCRB CDR3 length in all four CD4+ subsets.

Sequencing used naive CD4+ T cells from blood. Per the publication, the cell subset or site label means: true naive CD4+ T cells. The receptors were gathered from a man aged 25-45 years with type 1 diabetes.

This clone was seen a handful of times. V usage is TRBV7-2 and J usage is TRBJ2-5; TRBD2 is a possible D gene (8 bases). Germline V gives CDR1 SGHTA, CDR2 FQGNSA. Trimming removed 5 bases at V and 5 bases at J, with 18 bases between. The CDR3 totals 15 residues. CDR3 DNA: TGTGCCAGCAGCCCAGGGGGGACTAGAGGGGAGACCCAGTACTTC. Amino acid sequence: CASSPGGTRGETQYF. Looking up the rest from reference TRBV7-2 and TRBJ2-5 gives the full variable domain: GAGVSQSPSNKVTEKGKDVELRCDPISGHTALYWYRQSLGQGLEFLIYFQGNSAPDKSGLPSDRFSAERTGGSVSTLTIQRTQQEDSAVYLCASSPGGTRGETQYFGPGTRLLVL.

This clone was recorded a few times. V is TRBV5-6 and J is TRBJ2-1; the match to TRBD2 covers 14 bases. In germline, CDR1 is SGHDT, CDR2 YYEEEE. The CDR3 runs to 15 residues. V lost 4 bases and J lost 6; bases outside the gene matches: 3. The CDR3 region is CASSRGLAGGNEQFF. The CDR3 DNA is TGTGCCAGCAGCCGCGGACTAGCGGGAGGCAATGAGCAGTTCTTC.

The chain uses TRBV19 and TRBJ2-2; D gene ambiguous. V lost 6 bases and J 1 base, leaving 6 bases between the germline ends. This CDR3 is 13 amino acids long. The germline gives CDR1 LNHDA, CDR2 SQIVND (reference sequence). The CDR3 region is CASRTLNTGELFF. The CDR3 DNA sequence: TGTGCCAGTAGGACACTGAACACCGGGGAGCTGTTTTTT.

The chain joins TRBV7-9 to TRBJ1-4, with a possible D match to TRBD1 (6 bases). Trimming took off 4 bases at V and 8 bases at J, with 14 bases between the two ends. This CDR3 is 14 amino acids long. Germline values: CDR1 SEHNR, CDR2 FQNEAQ (reference sequence). The CDR3 DNA sequence: TGTGCCAGCAGCTCACGCGGCACAGGGGAAAAACTGTTTTTT. This codes for CASSSRGTGEKLFF.

V usage is TRBV5-6 and J usage is TRBJ1-1; 8 bases fit TRBD1. The CDR3 is made up of 16 amino acids. Germline V gene lookup returns CDR1 SGHDT and CDR2 YYEEEE. Germline trimming cut 6 bases from V and 9 bases from J; bases unmatched to any gene: 19. DNA of the CDR3: TGTGCCAGCATCCCAGGGAGCGGGACAGGCATGAGGAAAGCTTTCTTT. The encoded protein is CASIPGSGTGMRKAFF. The full variable domain, with the rest looked up from reference TRBV5-6 and TRBJ1-1, is DAGVTQSPTHLIKTRGQQVTLRCSPKSGHDTVSWYQQALGQGPQFIFQYYEEEERQRGNFPDRFSGHQFPNYSSELNVNALLLGDSALYLCASIPGSGTGMRKAFFGQGTRLTVV.

This clone was observed a few times. The chain has TRBV30 and TRBJ2-2, with no clear D. Germline V gives CDR1 GTSNPN, CDR2 SVGIG (reference sequence). The CDR3 runs to 14 residues. The V end was cut by 4 bases, the J end by 0 bases, with 9 bases between. The CDR3 loop reads CAWNRETNTGELFF. CDR3 DNA: TGTGCCTGGAACCGAGAGACGAACACCGGGGAGCTGTTTTTT.

The rearrangement uses TRBV30 and TRBJ2-3; 9 nucleotides align to TRBD2. Germline V gene lookup returns CDR1 GTSNPN and CDR2 SVGIG (reference sequence). This CDR3 is built from 16 residues. The trim removed 0 bases at V and 4 bases at J, leaving 8 bases unmatched. The CDR3 protein is CAWSVPGGGEADTQYF. In DNA, the CDR3 is TGTGCCTGGAGTGTACCAGGCGGGGGGGAGGCAGATACGCAGTATTTT. The full variable domain, its missing parts supplied by reference TRBV30 and TRBJ2-3, is SQTIHQWPATLVQPVGSPLSLECTVEGTSNPNLYWYRQAAGRGLQLLFYSVGIGQISSEVPQNLSASRPQDRQFILSSKKLLLSDSGFYLCAWSVPGGGEADTQYFGPGTRLTVL.

The chain is built from TRBV5-1 and TRBJ2-2; 11 nucleotides match TRBD1. Germline V CDR1 and CDR2: SGHRS, YFSETQ. The V and J ends lost 3 bases and 6 bases, in that order; junction bases with no gene match: 10. This CDR3 is 17 amino acids long. The CDR3 coding sequence is TGCGCCAGCAGCTGGGTCACAGGACAGGGGGCGGCCGGGGAGCTGTTTTTT. Protein product: CASSWVTGQGAAGELFF.

In its sample, this clone was seen a few times. The V gene is TRBV6-1, the J gene TRBJ2-1; 14 bases fit TRBD2. This CDR3 has 15 residues. Germline V gene data show CDR1 as MNHNS and CDR2 as SASEGT. Losses at the gene ends were 7 bases for V and 8 bases for J; bases not matched to a gene: 7. The CDR3 nucleotides read TGTGCCAGCATTTCCGGGACTAGCGGGAGTGATGAGCAGTTCTTC. Protein product: CASISGTSGSDEQFF.

This clone was observed a handful of times. The chain joins TRBV29-1 to TRBJ1-1; perhaps TRBD1 as D (5 bases). Germline V gene lookup returns CDR1 SQVTM and CDR2 ANQGSEA. The CDR3 is made up of 9 amino acids. Trimming took 5 bases from V and 9 from J, leaving 7 bases between them. In DNA form, the CDR3 reads TGCAGCGTTACAGGACAAGCTTTCTTT. Encoded protein: CSVTGQAFF.

The chain employs TRBV18 and TRBJ1-5; 7 nucleotides match TRBD1. The trim removed 5 bases at V and 2 bases at J, leaving 9 bases unmatched. The CDR3 consists of 16 residues. CDR1 and CDR2 (germline): KGHSH, LQKENI. The CDR3 DNA follows: TGTGCCAGCTCAACCTCAGGGGGTCTGGGCAATCAGCCCCAGCATTTT. It encodes CASSTSGGLGNQPQHF. The variable domain in full, completed from reference TRBV18 and TRBJ1-5, reads NAGVMQNPRHLVRRRGQEARLRCSPMKGHSHVYWYRQLPEEGLKFMVYLQKENIIDESGMPKERFSAEFPKEGPSILRIQQVVRGDSAAYFCASSTSGGLGNQPQHFGDGTRLSIL.

The V call is TRBV11-3, the J call TRBJ2-2; 7 nucleotides line up with TRBD1. V lost 2 bases to trimming and J lost 3 bases; unmatched junction nucleotides: 3. In germline, CDR1 is SGHNT, CDR2 YENEEA. The CDR3 runs 15 residues. This CDR3 reads CASSLTGVHTGELFF. The CDR3 DNA reads TGTGCCAGCAGCTTAACAGGGGTTCACACCGGGGAGCTGTTTTTT.

V is TRBV5-4 and J is TRBJ2-7, with D possibly matching TRBD1 (6 bases). V dropped 4 bases and J dropped 3 bases, with 17 bases sitting between them. Per the germline V gene, CDR1 is SGHNT and CDR2 is YYREEE (reference sequence). The CDR3 is 15 residues long. DNA for the CDR3: TGTGCCAGCAGCCTAGGACAGTTTCAGAACTACGAGCAGTACTTC. Amino acid sequence: CASSLGQFQNYEQYF.

CDR3 nucleotides: TGTGCCAGCAGCCCCCCGGGTGGGGAGACCCAGTACTTC. Translating it yields CASSPPGGETQYF. V usage is TRBV2 and J usage is TRBJ2-5; D remains unclear. The germline V gene has CDR1 SNHLY and CDR2 FYNNEI. The germline V and J ends were trimmed by 6 bases and 5 bases, with 13 bases remaining between them. The CDR3 runs to 13 residues.

Only a few counts were recorded for this clone. V usage is TRBV6-5 and J usage is TRBJ2-5, with 8 bases aligning to TRBD1. This CDR3 is 15 amino acids long. V lost 5 bases and J lost 2; bases outside the gene matches: 7. CDR1 MNHEY and CDR2 SVGAGI come from the germline V gene. The CDR3, as DNA: TGTGCCAGCAGTGCTTGGGACAGGTCGCAAGAGACCCAGTACTTC. Translation: CASSAWDRSQETQYF.

This clone was seen more than once but under ten times. This same CDR3 is encoded by further DNA sequences in the sample. The chain carries TRBV9 and TRBJ2-1; weak D call: TRBD2 (6 bases). CDR1 and CDR2 (germline): SGDLS, YYNGEE. V was clipped by 5 bases and J by 0 bases, with 12 bases between them. The CDR3 runs to 15 residues. This CDR3 is CASSVSGDSYNEQFF. CDR3 DNA sequence: TGTGCCAGCAGTGTTAGCGGAGACTCCTACAATGAGCAGTTCTTC.

This clone was picked up a small number of times. CDR3 region: CASSLAARDEQYF. In DNA form, the CDR3 reads TGTGCCAGCAGCTTAGCGGCCAGGGACGAGCAGTACTTC. V is TRBV7-9 and J is TRBJ2-7; tentative D call: TRBD1 (5 bases). Germline V gene lookup returns CDR1 SEHNR and CDR2 FQNEAQ (reference sequence). This CDR3 region has 13 residues. The V gene lost 0 bases and the J gene lost 5 bases, with 8 bases spanning the gap.

This clone was observed a few times. The chain has TRBV18 and TRBJ1-1; 8 bases align to TRBD1. The CDR3 is 16 residues long. The germline V gene encodes CDR1 KGHSH and CDR2 LQKENI. V gave up 6 bases and J gave up 1 base; unmatched junction bases: 10. The CDR3 loop reads CASSRTGISRNTEAFF. CDR3 nucleotides: TGTGCCAGCTCGCGGACAGGGATTAGTAGGAACACTGAAGCTTTCTTT.

This clone came up a few times. This CDR3 reads CASSQAALGWHEQFF. CDR3 bases: TGTGCCAGCAGCCAAGCCGCGCTAGGTTGGCATGAGCAGTTCTTC. The V gene is TRBV4-2, the J gene TRBJ2-1; the D is unclear. Trimming pared 1 base from V and 8 bases from J, leaving 15 bases between. Per the germline V gene, CDR1 is LGHNA and CDR2 is YNFKEQ. The CDR3 length is 15 residues.

The V gene is TRBV5-4, the J gene TRBJ2-3, with 7 bases identical to TRBD2. From germline, CDR1 is SGHNT and CDR2 YYREEE (reference sequence). The CDR3 length is 16 residues. Germline trimming cut 2 bases from V and 3 bases from J; bases unmatched to any gene: 9. The CDR3 DNA follows: TGTGCCAGCAGCTTAGGGTCCAGCGGGAAAACAGATACGCAGTATTTT. It encodes CASSLGSSGKTDTQYF.

This chain joins TRBV10-3 and TRBJ2-3; D is unclear. V was pared by 5 bases and J by 0 bases, with 12 bases between. From germline, CDR1 is ENHRY and CDR2 SYGVKD. This CDR3 has 15 amino acids. The CDR3 reads CAISPSEASTDTQYF. The CDR3 DNA is TGTGCCATCAGTCCTTCAGAGGCTAGCACAGATACGCAGTATTTT.

This clone was seen a handful of times. This chain's CDR3 is CASSFRVGTPMNTEAFF. The CDR3 coding sequence is TGTGCCAGCAGTTTTAGGGTCGGGACACCAATGAACACTGAAGCTTTCTTT. This chain joins TRBV28 and TRBJ1-1; D is possibly TRBD1 (6 bases). The CDR3 is 17 amino acids. CDR1 is MDHEN, CDR2 SYDVKM, per germline. V was shortened by 3 bases and J by 0 bases, with 17 bases between the two germline ends.